One and the same sample provided the 3 T cell receptor beta chains below, sequenced in a study of CD8 T cells in ankylosing spondylitis. Overall study findings and caveats: A motif of under 10 highly homologous TCR beta variants was seen as apparently characteristic of ankylosing spondylitis blood.

No antigen has been assigned to these receptors. Via MiXCR, TCRdb re-called the 5' RACE reads, giving one row per CDR3 protein. This sample has about 450,000 distinct CDR3 sequences, with 25% to 30% found just once. The sample consisted of blood, either unsorted or a sorted T cell fraction (not recorded which). The source of these receptors is a male donor with ankylosing spondylitis.

The chain employs TRBV20-1 and TRBJ1-4, with TRBD1 matching 9 bases. CDR1 and CDR2 from the germline V gene are DFQATT and SNEGSKA (reference sequence). CDR3 length: 15 amino acids. After removal of 0 bases from V and 7 bases from J, the junction contained 6 bases not matched to a gene. The CDR3: CSARDPTGGPEKLFF. The CDR3 coding sequence is TGCAGTGCTAGAGACCCGACAGGGGGTCCTGAAAAACTGTTTTTT.

This clonotype was observed a few times. The V call is TRBV30, the J call TRBJ2-1; 8 bases line up with TRBD1. The CDR3 totals 14 residues. Germline V gene data show CDR1 as GTSNPN and CDR2 as SVGIG (reference sequence). The J segment lost 10 bases and the V segment lost 1 base, leaving 9 bases of the junction unmatched. CDR3 coding DNA: TGTGCCTGGAGTGCTGGGACAGGCGCTCGGGAGCAGTTCTTC. Amino acids: CAWSAGTGAREQFF.

J is TRBJ2-1 and V is TRBV20-1; D is perhaps TRBD2 (5 bases). Trimming stripped 0 bases from V and 1 base from J, with 10 bases between. There are 15 residues in the CDR3. Germline CDR1 reads DFQATT; CDR2 reads SNEGSKA (reference sequence). The DNA for the CDR3 is TGCAGTGCTAGAGAGCTAGCTGAATCCTACAATGAGCAGTTCTTC. It is translated as CSARELAESYNEQFF.